A single sample gave rise to the 25 T cell receptor beta chains below, sequenced in a study of CD8 T cells in Susac syndrome. RNA was extracted with the RNeasy kit, and a quantity of roughly 0.5 to 1 ug was reverse transcribed using random hexamers. TCRdb re-called the immunoSEQ multiplex PCR reads through MiXCR, storing one row per CDR3 protein. The table lists roughly 120,000 distinct CDR3 sequences, around 94% of them singletons. Sequencing was carried out using CD4+ T cells from PBMCs. All receptors come from a human donor with multiple sclerosis.

The chain links TRBV2 to TRBJ1-5; TRBD1 aligns across 7 bases. This CDR3 is built from 14 residues. With 6 bases clipped from V and 5 bases from J, the junction kept 7 bases outside the gene matches. Germline CDR1 SNHLY, CDR2 FYNNEI. CDR3 residues: CASSTQGGYQPQHF. Here the CDR3 DNA reads TGTGCCAGCAGCACACAAGGGGGCTATCAGCCCCAGCATTTT.

This sequence joins TRBV5-6 and TRBJ2-2, with D tentatively TRBD1 (5 bases). V lost 4 bases, J lost 7 bases, and 8 bases lay in between. The CDR3 spans 12 residues. CDR1 SGHDT and CDR2 YYEEEE come from the germline V gene. The CDR3 loop reads CASSLRGGELFF. The CDR3 DNA reads TGTGCCAGCAGCCTTAGGGGCGGGGAGCTGTTTTTT.

The chain recombines TRBV30 with TRBJ1-1, with D unclear. CDR3 length: 13 residues. Trimming removed 4 bases from V and 2 bases from J, with 11 bases in between. The germline V gene encodes CDR1 GTSNPN and CDR2 SVGIG (reference sequence). The CDR3 is CAWKFATNTEAFF. The CDR3 DNA reads TGTGCCTGGAAATTCGCCACTAACACTGAAGCTTTCTTT.

The rearrangement joins TRBV18 to TRBJ1-5; TRBD1 matches at 9 bases. The trim removed 3 bases at V and 5 bases at J, leaving 5 bases unmatched. The CDR3 is made up of 15 amino acids. Germline V gives CDR1 KGHSH, CDR2 LQKENI. The CDR3 is CASSPQGTGHQPQHF. The CDR3 DNA reads TGTGCCAGCTCACCGCAAGGGACAGGGCATCAGCCCCAGCATTTT.

This clonotype showed up just a few times. The J gene is TRBJ2-1, the V gene TRBV2; D gene ambiguous. The V gene lost 3 bases and the J gene lost 0 bases, with 9 bases spanning the gap. The CDR3 is made up of 15 amino acids. Germline V CDR1 and CDR2: SNHLY, FYNNEI. The CDR3 loop reads CASSETGGSYNEQFF. CDR3 sequence (DNA): TGTGCCAGCAGTGAGACGGGTGGCTCCTACAATGAGCAGTTCTTC.

The chain is built from TRBV4-3 and TRBJ2-7, with 11 bases aligning to TRBD2. Germline V CDR1 and CDR2: LGHNA, YSLEER. The CDR3 extends over 19 amino acids. V trimming: 0 bases; J trimming: 4 bases; junction bases outside the gene matches: 14. CDR3 in amino acids: CASSQEPFLAGGEYYEQYF. DNA of the CDR3: TGCGCCAGCAGCCAAGAACCCTTCCTAGCGGGGGGTGAATATTACGAGCAGTACTTC.

Only a few counts were recorded for this clonotype. The chain links TRBV5-6 to TRBJ2-7, with 16 positions matching TRBD2. The germline V gene has CDR1 SGHDT and CDR2 YYEEEE. CDR3 length: 19 residues. The V and J ends lost 4 bases and 1 base, in that order; junction bases with no gene match: 11. For the CDR3, the DNA is TGTGCCAGCAGCCCGCCCGGGACTAGCGGGAGGGCCGGTTCCTACGAGCAGTACTTC. It encodes CASSPPGTSGRAGSYEQYF.

This chain uses TRBV5-1 with TRBJ2-3, with D unresolved. Germline assignment: CDR1 SGHRS and CDR2 YFSETQ. The CDR3 covers 14 residues. Trimming removed 1 base from V and 2 bases from J, with 8 bases in between. The chain's CDR3 is CASSLIQSTDTQYF. DNA of the CDR3: TGCGCCAGCAGCTTGATCCAGTCCACAGATACGCAGTATTTT.

Only a few counts were recorded for this clonotype. The genes are TRBV5-1 and TRBJ2-7; D remains unclear. The V gene lost 4 bases and the J gene lost 3 bases, with 8 bases spanning the gap. Looked up from germline, CDR1 is SGHRS and CDR2 is YFSETQ. This CDR3 region has 12 residues. The CDR3: CASSAMNYEQYF. The CDR3 DNA follows: TGCGCCAGCAGCGCTATGAACTACGAGCAGTACTTC.

This rearrangement joins TRBV29-1 to TRBJ1-1; D is unresolved. Germline V gene data show CDR1 as SQVTM and CDR2 as ANQGSEA. The CDR3 runs 12 residues. V was clipped by 2 bases and J by 1 base, with 5 bases between them. The CDR3 nucleotides are TGCAGCGTTGAACCGCGGAACACTGAAGCTTTCTTT. It is translated as CSVEPRNTEAFF.

This rearrangement joins TRBV7-2 to TRBJ1-2, with D possibly matching TRBD1 (5 bases). Trimming shortened V by 2 bases and J by 13 bases, and 20 bases separated the two germline ends. The CDR3 consists of 14 residues. Per germline, CDR1 SGHTA and CDR2 FQGNSA. The CDR3 DNA is TGTGCCAGCAGCTTACGCCAAAGGGATGGGGCAGGCACCTTC. Its translation: CASSLRQRDGAGTF.

The chain uses TRBV12-3 or TRBV12-4 and TRBJ1-2; unclear D gene. This CDR3 has 15 residues. V was clipped by 6 bases and J by 0 bases, with 14 bases between them. The CDR3 protein is CASSLRSSANYGYTF. CDR3 sequence (DNA): TGTGCCAGCAGCCTTCGGTCCTCAGCTAACTATGGCTACACCTTC.

The chain links TRBV12-3 or TRBV12-4 to TRBJ2-6, with a possible D match to TRBD1 (5 bases). The CDR3 runs 13 residues. Trimming removed 8 bases at V and 2 bases at J, with 7 bases between. CDR3 protein: CASPGTGANVLTF. In DNA, the CDR3 is TGTGCCAGCCCAGGGACTGGGGCCAACGTCCTGACTTTC.

V usage is TRBV7-9 and J usage is TRBJ2-5; D perhaps matches TRBD2 (6 bases). The germline gives CDR1 SEHNR, CDR2 FQNEAQ (reference sequence). CDR3 length: 16 residues. V lost 0 bases and J 3 bases, leaving 14 bases between the germline ends. The CDR3: CASSLAPLPGEETQYF. In DNA form, the CDR3 reads TGTGCCAGCAGCTTAGCGCCTCTTCCGGGGGAAGAGACCCAGTACTTC.

The J gene is TRBJ1-2, the V gene TRBV5-1, with a weak D call TRBD1 (5 bases). CDR3 length: 15 residues. V dropped 1 base and J dropped 2 bases, with 12 bases sitting between them. Germline V gene data show CDR1 as SGHRS and CDR2 as YFSETQ. The CDR3 here is CASSLNPGTNYGYTF. CDR3 DNA: TGCGCCAGCAGCTTGAATCCCGGGACCAACTATGGCTACACCTTC.

The CDR3 sequence is CSVADPKNIQYF. The CDR3, as DNA: TGCAGCGTTGCGGACCCCAAAAACATTCAGTACTTC. The rearrangement uses TRBV29-1 and TRBJ2-4; unclear D gene. The CDR3 contains 12 residues. Trimming shortened V by 4 bases and J by 2 bases, and 6 bases separated the two germline ends. Germline loops: CDR1 SQVTM, CDR2 ANQGSEA.

The gene calls are TRBV2 and TRBJ1-5, with TRBD1 as a possible D gene (6 bases). Between the trimmed V and J ends, which lost 5 bases and 2 bases, there was a span of 10 bases. The CDR3 loop spans 14 amino acids. The V gene's germline CDR1 is SNHLY and CDR2 FYNNEI. The CDR3 bases are TGTGCCAGCAGTCAGAGACAGGGCAATCAGCCCCAGCATTTT. This encodes CASSQRQGNQPQHF.

CDR3 amino acids: CASSPGGDEQYF. The CDR3 DNA sequence: TGTGCCAGTAGCCCTGGAGGGGACGAGCAGTACTTC. The rearrangement joins TRBV19 to TRBJ2-7, with a possible D match to TRBD2 (6 bases). From germline, CDR1 is LNHDA and CDR2 SQIVND (reference sequence). V shed 6 bases and J shed 5 bases, with 11 bases lying between them. This CDR3 contains 12 residues.

The chain links TRBV30 to TRBJ2-1; weak D call: TRBD2 (5 bases). The CDR3 spans 14 residues. The germline V gene has CDR1 GTSNPN and CDR2 SVGIG (reference sequence). Trimming stripped 0 bases from V and 7 bases from J, with 13 bases between. The CDR3, as DNA: TGTGCCTGGAGTGTCGGACTTCCGGGAAATGAGCAGTTCTTC. Residues: CAWSVGLPGNEQFF.

This chain's CDR3 is CRAGTGSRETQYF. CDR3 bases: TGCAGAGCGGGGACAGGGTCTCGAGAGACCCAGTACTTC. V is TRBV29-1 and J is TRBJ2-5; 9 nucleotides agree with TRBD1. The CDR3 length is 13 residues. Germline V gene sequence: CDR1 SQVTM, CDR2 ANQGSEA.

V and J are TRBV19 and TRBJ1-2; D is unresolved. Trimming cost V 10 bases and J 2 bases, with 11 bases left between them. Germline CDR1 LNHDA, CDR2 SQIVND (reference sequence). The CDR3 sequence is 12 residues long. This CDR3 is CATREPNYGYTF. The CDR3 DNA reads TGTGCCACCAGAGAACCGAACTATGGCTACACCTTC.

The CDR3 loop is CASSQGRGTGFYEQYF. CDR3 DNA: TGTGCCAGCAGCCAAGGGAGAGGGACAGGGTTCTACGAGCAGTACTTC. The V gene is TRBV3-1, the J gene TRBJ2-7, with 9 bases identical to TRBD1. V dropped 1 base and J dropped 3; count of bases not matched to a gene: 7. CDR3 size: 16 residues. Per the germline V gene, CDR1 is LGHDT and CDR2 is YNNKEL (reference sequence).

The V gene is TRBV20-1, the J gene TRBJ2-2; D uncertain. CDR3 length: 14 residues. Trimming shortened V by 1 base and J by 1 base, and 7 bases separated the two germline ends. Per germline, CDR1 DFQATT and CDR2 SNEGSKA (reference sequence). The CDR3: CSARGSLNTGELFF. DNA for the CDR3: TGCAGTGCTAGAGGTAGCCTGAACACCGGGGAGCTGTTTTTT.

The chain links TRBV4-1 to TRBJ2-7; D may match TRBD1 or TRBD2 (6 bases each). This CDR3 spans 14 amino acids. V lost 3 bases to trimming and J lost 1 base, with 10 bases between them. CDR1 is MGHRA, CDR2 YSYEKL, per germline. The CDR3 region has the DNA TGCGCCAGCAGCCAGCGGGACATGTCCTACGAGCAGTACTTC. This sequence encodes CASSQRDMSYEQYF.

V usage is TRBV30 and J usage is TRBJ1-2; tentative D call: TRBD1 (5 bases). V lost 0 bases and J 1 base, leaving 9 bases between the germline ends. Germline CDR1 and CDR2: GTSNPN and SVGIG (reference sequence). This CDR3 is 14 amino acids long. The CDR3: CAWSVDSSNYGYTF. Written as DNA, the CDR3 is TGTGCCTGGAGTGTAGACAGCAGTAACTATGGCTACACCTTC. Full variable domain (rest looked up from reference TRBV30 and TRBJ1-2): SQTIHQWPATLVQPVGSPLSLECTVEGTSNPNLYWYRQAAGRGLQLLFYSVGIGQISSEVPQNLSASRPQDRQFILSSKKLLLSDSGFYLCAWSVDSSNYGYTFGSGTRLTVV.